What follows are 11 T cell receptor beta chains derived from one specimen sequenced in a study of blood T cell repertoires in COVID-19. Sequenced by immunoSEQ multiplex PCR; TCRdb stores in-frame clones only, minus some. The sample has tens of thousands of clones; approximately 81% are singletons. The sequencing sample was made of peripheral blood. The receptor set was obtained from a middle-aged man with acute or convalescent COVID-19.

The CDR3 DNA reads as TGCGCCAGCAGCCAGGGACACATAAATTCACCCCTCCACTTT. It is translated as CASSQGHINSPLHF. The V call is TRBV5-1, the J call TRBJ1-6; a weak D match, TRBD1 (6 bases). The CDR3 spans 14 residues. Deletions cut 4 bases from V and 7 bases from J, with 12 bases between. Germline V gene sequence: CDR1 SGHRS, CDR2 YFSETQ. The full variable domain, rest sourced from reference TRBV5-1 and TRBJ1-6, is KAGVTQTPRYLIKTRGQQVTLSCSPISGHRSVSWYQQTPGQGLQFLFEYFSETQRNKGNFPGRFSGRQFSNSRSEMNVSTLELGDSALYLCASSQGHINSPLHFGNGTRLTVT.

The rearrangement joins TRBV9 to TRBJ1-6; D is perhaps TRBD1 (6 bases). Germline V gene data show CDR1 as SGDLS and CDR2 as YYNGEE. The V end was cut by 2 bases, the J end by 9 bases, with 15 bases between. The CDR3 consists of 15 residues. CDR3 protein: CASSVDPGAGSPLHF. CDR3 in DNA: TGTGCCAGCAGCGTGGATCCAGGGGCTGGTTCACCCCTCCACTTT.

V gene TRBV10-1 combines with J gene TRBJ2-5; 10 bases agree with TRBD1. Germline loops: CDR1 WNHNN, CDR2 SYGVQD (reference sequence). This CDR3 has 15 amino acids. The V segment lost 4 bases and the J segment 0 bases; nucleotides outside the gene matches: 2. Here the CDR3 DNA reads TGCGCCAGCAGTGGGGACAGGGGCTACCAAGAGACCCAGTACTTC. Its translation is CASSGDRGYQETQYF.

The J gene is TRBJ1-1, the V gene TRBV19; D remains unclear. The CDR3 runs to 13 residues. Germline values: CDR1 LNHDA, CDR2 SQIVND (reference sequence). The germline V and J ends were trimmed by 2 bases and 4 bases, with 8 bases remaining between them. The CDR3: CASSIRRGTEAFF. The CDR3 DNA reads TGTGCCAGTAGTATAAGGCGGGGCACTGAAGCTTTCTTT.

V gene TRBV19 combines with J gene TRBJ1-1, with 9 bases identical to TRBD1. Unmatched junction bases numbered 12, after V lost 2 bases and J lost 5 bases. CDR1 and CDR2 (germline): LNHDA, SQIVND (reference sequence). The CDR3 contains 17 residues. The CDR3 region is CASSISPGTGRGTEAFF. CDR3 sequence (DNA): TGTGCCAGTAGTATATCCCCTGGGACAGGGAGAGGGACTGAAGCTTTCTTT.

This chain connects TRBV18 to TRBJ1-6, with 8 bases identical to TRBD1. Trimming removed 2 bases from V and 6 bases from J; junction bases left unmatched: 9. This CDR3 has 17 residues. Germline values: CDR1 KGHSH, CDR2 LQKENI. This CDR3 is CASSPRTPGQGNSPLHF. For the CDR3, the DNA is TGTGCCAGCTCACCAAGGACCCCAGGACAGGGTAATTCACCCCTCCACTTT.

In nucleotides, the CDR3 is TGCGCCAGCAGCTTGAGGCAGGTGGAGAACACCGGGGAGCTGTTTTTT. Protein: CASSLRQVENTGELFF. The chain links TRBV5-1 to TRBJ2-2; no clear D. This CDR3 region has 16 residues. V dropped 1 base and J dropped 1 base, with 11 bases sitting between them. Germline CDR1 is SGHRS and CDR2 is YFSETQ.

The chain joins TRBV29-1 to TRBJ2-7; 9 bases match TRBD2. This CDR3 region has 14 residues. Germline V gene sequence: CDR1 SQVTM, CDR2 ANQGSEA. J was trimmed by 1 base and V by 6 bases; bases with no gene match: 7. The CDR3 coding sequence is TGCAGCGTGCAGATAGCGGGAGCGTCCTACGAGCAGTACTTC. It is translated as CSVQIAGASYEQYF.

The chain combines TRBV7-3 with TRBJ2-1; 10 positions agree with TRBD1. With V trimmed by 1 base and J by 4 bases, 7 bases remained unmatched. Germline V gene data show CDR1 as SGHTA and CDR2 as FQGTGA. The CDR3 spans 17 residues. The CDR3 bases are TGTGCCAGCAGCTTAAACCCGGGACAGGGGCCGTACAATGAGCAGTTCTTC. Translating gives CASSLNPGQGPYNEQFF.

The J gene is TRBJ1-6, the V gene TRBV7-8; the match to TRBD1 covers 8 bases. The CDR3 spans 15 residues. Germline V gene lookup returns CDR1 SGHVS and CDR2 FQNEAQ. The trim removed 5 bases at V and 7 bases at J, leaving 7 bases unmatched. This CDR3 reads CASSPLGQANSPLHF. CDR3 coding DNA: TGTGCCAGCAGCCCGCTGGGACAGGCCAATTCACCCCTCCACTTT.

CDR3 loop: CASDTGSNQPQHF. CDR3 nucleotide sequence: TGTGCCAGCGATACAGGGAGCAATCAGCCCCAGCATTTT. The genes are TRBV6-5 and TRBJ1-5, with a tentative D call TRBD1 (6 bases). The CDR3 contains 13 residues. Germline lookup yields CDR1 MNHEY and CDR2 SVGAGI. The V gene lost 8 bases and the J gene lost 1 base, with 9 bases spanning the gap.